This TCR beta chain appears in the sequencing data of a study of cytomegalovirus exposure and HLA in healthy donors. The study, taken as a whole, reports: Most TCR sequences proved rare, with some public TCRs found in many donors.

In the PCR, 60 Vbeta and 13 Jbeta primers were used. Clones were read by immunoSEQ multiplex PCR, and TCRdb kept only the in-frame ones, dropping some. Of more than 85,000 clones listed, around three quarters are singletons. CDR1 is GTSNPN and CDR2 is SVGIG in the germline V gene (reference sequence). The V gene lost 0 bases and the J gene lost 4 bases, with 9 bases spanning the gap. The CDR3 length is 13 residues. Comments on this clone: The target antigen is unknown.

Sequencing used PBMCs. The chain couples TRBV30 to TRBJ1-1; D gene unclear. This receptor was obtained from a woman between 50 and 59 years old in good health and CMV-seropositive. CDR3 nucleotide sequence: TGTGCCTGGAGTGTAAGTCGGGGCACTGAAGCTTTCTTT. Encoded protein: CAWSVSRGTEAFF. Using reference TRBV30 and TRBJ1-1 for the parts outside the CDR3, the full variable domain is SQTIHQWPATLVQPVGSPLSLECTVEGTSNPNLYWYRQAAGRGLQLLFYSVGIGQISSEVPQNLSASRPQDRQFILSSKKLLLSDSGFYLCAWSVSRGTEAFFGQGTRLTVV.